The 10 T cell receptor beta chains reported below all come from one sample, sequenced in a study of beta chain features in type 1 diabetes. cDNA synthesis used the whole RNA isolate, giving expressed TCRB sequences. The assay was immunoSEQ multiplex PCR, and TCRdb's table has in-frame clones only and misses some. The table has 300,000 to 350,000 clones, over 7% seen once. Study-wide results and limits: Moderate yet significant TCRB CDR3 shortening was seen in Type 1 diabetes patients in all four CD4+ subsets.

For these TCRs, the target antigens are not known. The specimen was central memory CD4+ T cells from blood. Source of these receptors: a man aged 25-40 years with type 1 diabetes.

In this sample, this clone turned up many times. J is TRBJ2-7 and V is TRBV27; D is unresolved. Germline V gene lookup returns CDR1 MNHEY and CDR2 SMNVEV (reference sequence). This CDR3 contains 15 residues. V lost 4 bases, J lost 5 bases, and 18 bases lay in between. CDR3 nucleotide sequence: TGTGCCAGCAGTTACCCCTCTAGAGTACGGGACGAGCAGTACTTC. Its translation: CASSYPSRVRDEQYF.

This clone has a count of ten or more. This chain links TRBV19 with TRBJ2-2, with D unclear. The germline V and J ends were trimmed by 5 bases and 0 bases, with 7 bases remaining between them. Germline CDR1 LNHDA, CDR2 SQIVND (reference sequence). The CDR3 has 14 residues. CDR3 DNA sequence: TGTGCCAGTAGTGCCAGATCGAACACCGGGGAGCTGTTTTTT. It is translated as CASSARSNTGELFF.

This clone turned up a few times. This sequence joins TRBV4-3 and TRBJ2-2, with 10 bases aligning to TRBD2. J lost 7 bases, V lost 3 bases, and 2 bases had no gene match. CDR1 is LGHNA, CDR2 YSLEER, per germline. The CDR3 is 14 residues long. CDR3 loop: CASSHPSGGGELFF. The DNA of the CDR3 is TGCGCCAGCAGCCATCCTAGCGGGGGCGGGGAGCTGTTTTTT.

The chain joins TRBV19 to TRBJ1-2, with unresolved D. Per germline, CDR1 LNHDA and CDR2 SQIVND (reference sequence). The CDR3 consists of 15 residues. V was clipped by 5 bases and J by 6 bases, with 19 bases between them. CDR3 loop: CASSDQRVAVDGYTF. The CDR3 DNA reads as TGTGCCAGTAGTGACCAGAGAGTAGCAGTGGATGGCTACACCTTC.

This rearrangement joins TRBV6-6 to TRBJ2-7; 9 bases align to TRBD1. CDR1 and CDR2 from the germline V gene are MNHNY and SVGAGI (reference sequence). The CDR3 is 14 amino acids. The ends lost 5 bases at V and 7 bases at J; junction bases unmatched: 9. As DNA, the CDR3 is TGTGCCAGCAGTGCCGCCGGGACAGGGAAAGAGCAGTACTTC. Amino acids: CASSAAGTGKEQYF.

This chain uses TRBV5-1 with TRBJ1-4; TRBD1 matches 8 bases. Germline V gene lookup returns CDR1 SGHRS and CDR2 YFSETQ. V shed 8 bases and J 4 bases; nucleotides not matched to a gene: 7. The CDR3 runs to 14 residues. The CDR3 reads CASKGDRNNEKLFF. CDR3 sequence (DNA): TGCGCCAGTAAAGGGGACAGGAATAATGAAAAACTGTTTTTT.

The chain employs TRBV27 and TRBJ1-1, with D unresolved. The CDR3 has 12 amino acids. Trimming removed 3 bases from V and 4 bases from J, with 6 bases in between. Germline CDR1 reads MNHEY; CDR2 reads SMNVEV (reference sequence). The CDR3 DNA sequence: TGTGCCAGCAGTTTTATGGGCACTGAAGCTTTCTTT. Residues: CASSFMGTEAFF.

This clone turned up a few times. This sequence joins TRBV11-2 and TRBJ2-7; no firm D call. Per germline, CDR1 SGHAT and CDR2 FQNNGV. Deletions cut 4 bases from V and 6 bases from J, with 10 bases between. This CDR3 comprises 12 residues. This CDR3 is CASSSHVAEQYF. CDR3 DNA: TGTGCCAGCAGCTCTCACGTAGCCGAGCAGTACTTC.

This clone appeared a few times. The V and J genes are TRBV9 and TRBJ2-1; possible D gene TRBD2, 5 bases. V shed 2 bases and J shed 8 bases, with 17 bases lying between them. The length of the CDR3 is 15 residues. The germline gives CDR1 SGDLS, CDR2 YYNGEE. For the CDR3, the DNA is TGTGCCAGCAGCGTCGACTTACGAAAAGCGGATGAGCAGTTCTTC. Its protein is CASSVDLRKADEQFF.

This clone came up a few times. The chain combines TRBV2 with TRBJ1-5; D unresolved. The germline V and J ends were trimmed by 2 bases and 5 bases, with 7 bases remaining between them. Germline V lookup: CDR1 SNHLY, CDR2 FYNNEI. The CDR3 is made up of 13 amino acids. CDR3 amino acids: CASSEWRDQPQHF. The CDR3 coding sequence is TGTGCCAGCAGTGAATGGCGGGATCAGCCCCAGCATTTT.